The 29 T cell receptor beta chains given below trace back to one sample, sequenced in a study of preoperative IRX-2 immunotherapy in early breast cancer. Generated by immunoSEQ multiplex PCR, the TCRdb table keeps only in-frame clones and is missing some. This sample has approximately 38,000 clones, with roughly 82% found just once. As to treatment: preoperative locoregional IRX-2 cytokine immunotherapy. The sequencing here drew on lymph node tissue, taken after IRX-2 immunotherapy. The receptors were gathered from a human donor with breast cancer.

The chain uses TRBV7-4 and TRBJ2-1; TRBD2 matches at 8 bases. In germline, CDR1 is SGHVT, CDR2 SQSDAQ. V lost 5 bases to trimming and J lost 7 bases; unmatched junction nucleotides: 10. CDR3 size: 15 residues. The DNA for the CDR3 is TGTGCCAGCAGCATACAGAGCGGGGGCTGGAATGAGCAGTTCTTC. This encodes CASSIQSGGWNEQFF.

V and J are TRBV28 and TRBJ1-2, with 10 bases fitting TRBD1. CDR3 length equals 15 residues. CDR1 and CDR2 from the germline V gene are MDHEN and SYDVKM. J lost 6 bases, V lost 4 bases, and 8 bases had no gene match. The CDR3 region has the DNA TGTGCCAGCAGTTCGGGGGACAGGGGTTCGCATGGCTACACCTTC. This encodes CASSSGDRGSHGYTF.

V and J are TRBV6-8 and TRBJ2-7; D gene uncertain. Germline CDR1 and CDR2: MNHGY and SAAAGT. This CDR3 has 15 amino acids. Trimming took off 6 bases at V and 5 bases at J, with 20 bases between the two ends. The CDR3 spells CASSLGPSKVHEQYF. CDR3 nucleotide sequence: TGTGCCAGCAGCCTCGGGCCCAGCAAGGTCCACGAGCAGTACTTC.

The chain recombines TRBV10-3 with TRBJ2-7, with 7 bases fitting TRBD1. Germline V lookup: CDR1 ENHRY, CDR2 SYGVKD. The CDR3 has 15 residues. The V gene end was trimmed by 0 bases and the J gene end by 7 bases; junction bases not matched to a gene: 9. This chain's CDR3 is CAISESSRGLIEQYF. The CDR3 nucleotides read TGTGCCATCAGTGAGTCTTCTAGGGGGCTAATTGAGCAGTACTTC.

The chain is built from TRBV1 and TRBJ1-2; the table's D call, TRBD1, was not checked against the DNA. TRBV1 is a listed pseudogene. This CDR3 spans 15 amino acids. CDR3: CASSQDQGIGYGYTF. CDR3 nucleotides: TGCGCCAGCAGCCAAGATCAGGGAATCGGTTATGGCTACACCTTC.

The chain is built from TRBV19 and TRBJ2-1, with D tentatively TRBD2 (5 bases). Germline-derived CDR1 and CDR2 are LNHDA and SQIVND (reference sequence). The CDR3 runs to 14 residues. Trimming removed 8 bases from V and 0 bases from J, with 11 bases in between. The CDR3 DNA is TGTGCCAGTGGACTCCCTAGCTCCTACAATGAGCAGTTCTTC. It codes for CASGLPSSYNEQFF.

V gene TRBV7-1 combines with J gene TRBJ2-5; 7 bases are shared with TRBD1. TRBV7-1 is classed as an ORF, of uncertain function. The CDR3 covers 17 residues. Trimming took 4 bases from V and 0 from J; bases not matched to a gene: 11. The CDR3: CASSLRGRVVNQETQYF. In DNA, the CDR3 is TGTGCCAGCAGCTTAAGGGGGCGCGTCGTGAACCAAGAGACCCAGTACTTC.

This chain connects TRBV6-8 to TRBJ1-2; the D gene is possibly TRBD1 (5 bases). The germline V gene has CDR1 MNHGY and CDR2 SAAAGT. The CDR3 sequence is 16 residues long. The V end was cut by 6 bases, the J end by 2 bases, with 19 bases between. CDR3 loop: CASSPGPIAGNYGYTF. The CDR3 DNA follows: TGTGCCAGCAGCCCTGGGCCGATAGCAGGGAACTATGGCTACACCTTC.

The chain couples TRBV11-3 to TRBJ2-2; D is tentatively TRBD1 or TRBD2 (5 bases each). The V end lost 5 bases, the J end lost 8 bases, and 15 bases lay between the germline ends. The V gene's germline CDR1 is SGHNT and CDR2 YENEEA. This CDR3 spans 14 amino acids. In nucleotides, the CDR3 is TGTGCCAGCAGCCGTAGTGGGGGAGCGGGGGAGCTGTTTTTT. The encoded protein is CASSRSGGAGELFF.

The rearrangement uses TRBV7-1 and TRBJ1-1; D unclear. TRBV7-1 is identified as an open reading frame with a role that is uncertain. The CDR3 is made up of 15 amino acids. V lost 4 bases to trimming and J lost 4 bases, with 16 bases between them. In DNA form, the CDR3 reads TGTGCCAGCAGCTTGGGCCTGCCCTTGGGCACTGAAGCTTTCTTT. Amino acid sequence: CASSLGLPLGTEAFF.

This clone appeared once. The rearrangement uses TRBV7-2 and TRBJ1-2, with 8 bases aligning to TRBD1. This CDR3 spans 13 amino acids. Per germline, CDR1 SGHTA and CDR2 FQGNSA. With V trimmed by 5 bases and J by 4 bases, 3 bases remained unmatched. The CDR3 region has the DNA TGTGCCAGCAGCAGGACAGGGTCCTATGGCTACACCTTC. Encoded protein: CASSRTGSYGYTF.

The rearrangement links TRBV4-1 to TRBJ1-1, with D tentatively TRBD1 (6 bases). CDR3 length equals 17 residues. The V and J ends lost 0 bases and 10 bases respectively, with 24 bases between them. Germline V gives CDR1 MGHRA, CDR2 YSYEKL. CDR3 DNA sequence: TGCGCCAGCAGCCAAGATGTGTATGGGGGGCAGGGTCGTCGAGCTTTCTTT. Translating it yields CASSQDVYGGQGRRAFF.

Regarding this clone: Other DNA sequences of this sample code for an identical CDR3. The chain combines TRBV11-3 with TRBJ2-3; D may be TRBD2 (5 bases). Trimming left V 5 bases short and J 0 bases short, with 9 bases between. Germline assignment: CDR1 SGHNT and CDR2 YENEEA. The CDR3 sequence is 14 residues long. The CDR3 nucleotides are TGTGCCAGCAGCCCCGGACTGAGCACAGATACGCAGTATTTT. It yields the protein CASSPGLSTDTQYF.

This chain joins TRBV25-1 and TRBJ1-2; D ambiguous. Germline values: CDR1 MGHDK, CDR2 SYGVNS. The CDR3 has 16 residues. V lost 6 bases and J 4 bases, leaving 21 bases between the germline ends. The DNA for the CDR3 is TGTGCCAGCAGCGACCTTCTTCCGGTAAGATTCTATGGCTACACCTTC. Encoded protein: CASSDLLPVRFYGYTF.

CDR3: CASSQGLAGAPTYNEQFF. The CDR3 coding sequence is TGTGCCAGCAGCCAGGGACTAGCGGGGGCCCCCACCTACAATGAGCAGTTCTTC. This chain uses TRBV7-1 with TRBJ2-1; TRBD2 agrees at 14 bases. TRBV7-1 is flagged as an ORF with uncertain function. The CDR3 has 18 amino acids. Losses at the gene ends were 5 bases for V and 2 bases for J; bases not matched to a gene: 8.

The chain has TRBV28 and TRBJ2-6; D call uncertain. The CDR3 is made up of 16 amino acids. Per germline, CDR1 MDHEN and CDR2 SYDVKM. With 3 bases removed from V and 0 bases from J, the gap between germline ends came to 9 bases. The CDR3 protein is CASSFPRFSGANVLTF. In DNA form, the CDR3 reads TGTGCCAGCAGTTTCCCTAGGTTCTCTGGGGCCAACGTCCTGACTTTC.

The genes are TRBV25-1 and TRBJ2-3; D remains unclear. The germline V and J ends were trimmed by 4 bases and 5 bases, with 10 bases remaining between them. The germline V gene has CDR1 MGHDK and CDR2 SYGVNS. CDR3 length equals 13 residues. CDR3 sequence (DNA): TGTGCCAGCAGTGTCTACTCCGGAGATACGCAGTATTTT. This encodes CASSVYSGDTQYF.

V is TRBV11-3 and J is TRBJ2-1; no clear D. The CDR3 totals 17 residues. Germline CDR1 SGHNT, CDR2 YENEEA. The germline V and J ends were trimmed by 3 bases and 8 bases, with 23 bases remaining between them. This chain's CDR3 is CASSLVKPVIWSDEQFF. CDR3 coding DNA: TGTGCCAGCAGCTTGGTAAAGCCAGTCATTTGGAGCGATGAGCAGTTCTTC.

CDR3 bases: TGTGCCAGCAGACAGGGGGGGCAGACTGAAGCTTTCTTT. As protein: CASRQGGQTEAFF. The V gene is TRBV6-8, the J gene TRBJ1-1, with 8 bases that match TRBD1. Germline V lookup: CDR1 MNHGY, CDR2 SAAAGT. J gave up 5 bases and V 6 bases, and 5 bases lay outside the gene matches. This CDR3 has 13 residues.

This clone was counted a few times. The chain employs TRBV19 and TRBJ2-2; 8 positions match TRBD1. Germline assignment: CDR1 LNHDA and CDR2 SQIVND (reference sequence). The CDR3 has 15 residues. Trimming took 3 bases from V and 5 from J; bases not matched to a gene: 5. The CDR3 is CASSMETGETGELFF. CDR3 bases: TGTGCCAGTAGTATGGAGACAGGGGAAACCGGGGAGCTGTTTTTT.

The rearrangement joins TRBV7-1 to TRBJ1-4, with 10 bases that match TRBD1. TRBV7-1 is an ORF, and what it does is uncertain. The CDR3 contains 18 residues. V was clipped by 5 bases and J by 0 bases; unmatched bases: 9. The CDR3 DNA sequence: TGTGCCAGCAGCGCCAGGGCAGGACAGGGGGCAACTAATGAAAAACTGTTTTTT. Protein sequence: CASSARAGQGATNEKLFF.

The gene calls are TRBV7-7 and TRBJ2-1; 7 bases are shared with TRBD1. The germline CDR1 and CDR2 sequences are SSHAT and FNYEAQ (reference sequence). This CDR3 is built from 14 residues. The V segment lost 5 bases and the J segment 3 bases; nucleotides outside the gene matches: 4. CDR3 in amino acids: CASSLTGDYNEQFF. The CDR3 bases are TGTGCCAGCAGCCTAACAGGGGACTACAATGAGCAGTTCTTC.

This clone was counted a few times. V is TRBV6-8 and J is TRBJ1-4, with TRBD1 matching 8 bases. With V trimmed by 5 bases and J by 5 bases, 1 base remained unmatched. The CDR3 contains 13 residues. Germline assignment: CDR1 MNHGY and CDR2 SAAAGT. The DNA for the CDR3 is TGTGCCAGCAGTCGACAGGGGAATGAAAAACTGTTTTTT. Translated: CASSRQGNEKLFF.

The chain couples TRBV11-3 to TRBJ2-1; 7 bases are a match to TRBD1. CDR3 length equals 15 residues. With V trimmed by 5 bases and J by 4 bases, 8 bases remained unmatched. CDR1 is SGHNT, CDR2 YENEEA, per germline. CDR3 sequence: CASSPSGQPYNEQFF. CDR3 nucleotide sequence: TGTGCCAGCAGCCCTTCGGGACAGCCATACAATGAGCAGTTCTTC.

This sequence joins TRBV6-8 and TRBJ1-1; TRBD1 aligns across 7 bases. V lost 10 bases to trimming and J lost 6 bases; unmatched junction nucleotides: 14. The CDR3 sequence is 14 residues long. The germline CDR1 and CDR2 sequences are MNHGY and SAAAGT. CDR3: CAIKLRQGSAEAFF. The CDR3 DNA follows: TGTGCCATCAAACTCAGACAGGGTAGCGCTGAAGCTTTCTTT.

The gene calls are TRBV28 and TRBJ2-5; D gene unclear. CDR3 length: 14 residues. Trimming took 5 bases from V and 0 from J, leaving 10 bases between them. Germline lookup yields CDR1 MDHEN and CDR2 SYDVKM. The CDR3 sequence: CASSGPGYQETQYF. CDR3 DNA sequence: TGTGCCAGCAGTGGTCCGGGCTACCAAGAGACCCAGTACTTC.

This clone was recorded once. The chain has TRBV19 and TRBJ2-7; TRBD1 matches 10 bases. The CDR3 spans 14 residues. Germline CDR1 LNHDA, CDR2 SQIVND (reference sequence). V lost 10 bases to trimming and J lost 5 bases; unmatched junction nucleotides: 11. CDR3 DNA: TGTGCCACCCAGCTGACAGGGGGCTTAGACGAGCAGTACTTC. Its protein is CATQLTGGLDEQYF. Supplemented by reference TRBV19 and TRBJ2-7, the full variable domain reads DGGITQSPKYLFRKEGQNVTLSCEQNLNHDAMYWYRQDPGQGLRLIYYSQIVNDFQKGDIAEGYSVSREKKESFPLTVTSAQKNPTAFYLCATQLTGGLDEQYFGPGTRLTVT.

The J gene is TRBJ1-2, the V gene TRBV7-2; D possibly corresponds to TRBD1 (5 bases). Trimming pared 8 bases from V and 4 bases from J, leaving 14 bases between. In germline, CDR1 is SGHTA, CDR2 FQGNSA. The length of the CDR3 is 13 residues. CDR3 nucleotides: TGTGCCAGCCTAATCAGGGCGGGCTATGGCTACACCTTC. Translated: CASLIRAGYGYTF.

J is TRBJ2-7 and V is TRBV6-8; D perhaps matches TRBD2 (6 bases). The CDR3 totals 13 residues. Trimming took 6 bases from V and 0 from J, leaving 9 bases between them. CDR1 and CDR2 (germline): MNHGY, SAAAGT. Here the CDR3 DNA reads TGTGCCAGCAGGGGACTGTTCTCCTACGAGCAGTACTTC. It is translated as CASRGLFSYEQYF.